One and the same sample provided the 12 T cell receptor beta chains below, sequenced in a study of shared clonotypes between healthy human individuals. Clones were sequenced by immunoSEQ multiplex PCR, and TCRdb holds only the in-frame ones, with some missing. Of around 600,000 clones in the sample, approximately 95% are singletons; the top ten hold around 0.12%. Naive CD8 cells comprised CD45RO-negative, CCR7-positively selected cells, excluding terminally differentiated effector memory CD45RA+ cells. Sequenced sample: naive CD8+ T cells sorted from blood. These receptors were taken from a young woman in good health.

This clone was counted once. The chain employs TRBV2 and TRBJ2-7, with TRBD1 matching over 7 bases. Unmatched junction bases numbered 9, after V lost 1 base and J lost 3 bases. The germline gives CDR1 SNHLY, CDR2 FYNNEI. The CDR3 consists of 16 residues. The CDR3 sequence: CASSEVTGVGIYEQYF. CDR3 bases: TGTGCCAGCAGTGAAGTCACAGGGGTGGGGATCTACGAGCAGTACTTC.

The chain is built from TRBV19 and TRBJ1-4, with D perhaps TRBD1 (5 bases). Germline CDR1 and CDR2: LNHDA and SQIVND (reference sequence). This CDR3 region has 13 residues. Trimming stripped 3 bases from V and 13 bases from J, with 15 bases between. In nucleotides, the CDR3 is TGTGCCAGTAGTATGCCAGGGAGCGAAGGACTGTTTTTT. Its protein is CASSMPGSEGLFF.

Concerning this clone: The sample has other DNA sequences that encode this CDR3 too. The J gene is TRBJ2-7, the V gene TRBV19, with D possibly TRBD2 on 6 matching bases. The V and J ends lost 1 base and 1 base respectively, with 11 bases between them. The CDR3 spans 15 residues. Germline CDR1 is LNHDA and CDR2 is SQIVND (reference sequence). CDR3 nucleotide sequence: TGTGCCAGTAGTATAGCTACAGGAGGGTCCTACGAGCAGTACTTC. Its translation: CASSIATGGSYEQYF.

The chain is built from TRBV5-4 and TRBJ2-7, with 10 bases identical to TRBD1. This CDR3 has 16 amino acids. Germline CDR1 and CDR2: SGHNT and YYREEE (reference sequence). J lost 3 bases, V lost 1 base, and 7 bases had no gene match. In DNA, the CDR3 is TGTGCCAGCAGCTTGAACCCCCGGGACAGGGGCTACGAGCAGTACTTC. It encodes CASSLNPRDRGYEQYF.

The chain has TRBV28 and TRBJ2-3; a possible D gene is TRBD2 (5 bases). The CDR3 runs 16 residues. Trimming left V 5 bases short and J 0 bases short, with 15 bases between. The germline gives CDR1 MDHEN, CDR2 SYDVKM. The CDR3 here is CASSSGGGSSTDTQYF. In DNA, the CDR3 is TGTGCCAGCAGTAGTGGCGGCGGGTCTAGCACAGATACGCAGTATTTT.

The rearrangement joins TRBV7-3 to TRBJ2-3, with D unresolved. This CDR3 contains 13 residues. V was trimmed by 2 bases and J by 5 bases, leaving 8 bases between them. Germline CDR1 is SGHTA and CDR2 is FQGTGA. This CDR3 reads CASSLSPGDTQYF. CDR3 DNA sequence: TGTGCCAGCAGCTTATCCCCCGGAGATACGCAGTATTTT.

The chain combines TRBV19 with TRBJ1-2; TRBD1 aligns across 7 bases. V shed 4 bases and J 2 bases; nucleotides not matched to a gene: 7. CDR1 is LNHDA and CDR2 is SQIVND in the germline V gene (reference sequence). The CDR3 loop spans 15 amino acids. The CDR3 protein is CASSNSWGQNYGYTF. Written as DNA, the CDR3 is TGTGCCAGTAGTAACTCCTGGGGACAGAACTATGGCTACACCTTC.

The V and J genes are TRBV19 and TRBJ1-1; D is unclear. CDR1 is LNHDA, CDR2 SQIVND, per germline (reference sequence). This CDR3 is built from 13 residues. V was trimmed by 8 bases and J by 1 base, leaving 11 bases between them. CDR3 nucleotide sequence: TGTGCCAGTGGTACAAAGAGGAACACTGAAGCTTTCTTT. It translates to CASGTKRNTEAFF.

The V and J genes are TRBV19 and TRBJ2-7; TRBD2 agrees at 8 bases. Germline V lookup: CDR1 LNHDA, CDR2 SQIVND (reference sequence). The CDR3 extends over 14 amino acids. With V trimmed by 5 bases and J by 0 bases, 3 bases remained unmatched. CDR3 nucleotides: TGTGCCAGTAGTTGGAGCGGGAGCTCCTACGAGCAGTACTTC. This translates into CASSWSGSSYEQYF.

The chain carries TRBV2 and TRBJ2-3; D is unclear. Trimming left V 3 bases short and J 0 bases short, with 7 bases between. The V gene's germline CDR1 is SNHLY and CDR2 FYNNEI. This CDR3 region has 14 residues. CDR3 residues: CASSERFSTDTQYF. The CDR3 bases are TGTGCCAGCAGTGAGAGGTTCAGCACAGATACGCAGTATTTT.

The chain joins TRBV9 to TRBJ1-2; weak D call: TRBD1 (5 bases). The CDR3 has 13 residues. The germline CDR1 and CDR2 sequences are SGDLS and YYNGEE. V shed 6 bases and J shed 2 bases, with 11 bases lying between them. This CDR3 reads CASMGETNYGYTF. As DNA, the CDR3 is TGTGCCAGCATGGGGGAGACCAACTATGGCTACACCTTC.

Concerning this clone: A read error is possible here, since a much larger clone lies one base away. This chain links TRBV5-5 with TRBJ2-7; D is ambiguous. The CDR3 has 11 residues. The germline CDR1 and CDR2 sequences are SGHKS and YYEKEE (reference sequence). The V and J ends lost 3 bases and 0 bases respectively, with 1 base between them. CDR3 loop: CASSYSYEQYF. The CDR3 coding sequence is TGTGCCAGCAGCTACTCCTACGAGCAGTACTTC.